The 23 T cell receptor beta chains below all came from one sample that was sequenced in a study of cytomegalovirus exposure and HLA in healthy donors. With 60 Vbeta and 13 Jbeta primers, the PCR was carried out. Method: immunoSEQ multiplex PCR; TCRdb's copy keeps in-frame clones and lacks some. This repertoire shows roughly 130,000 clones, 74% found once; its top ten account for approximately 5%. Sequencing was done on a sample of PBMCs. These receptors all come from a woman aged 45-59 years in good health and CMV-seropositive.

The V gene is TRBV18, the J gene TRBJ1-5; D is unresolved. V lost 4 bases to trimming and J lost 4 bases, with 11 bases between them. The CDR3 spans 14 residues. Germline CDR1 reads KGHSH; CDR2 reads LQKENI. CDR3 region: CASSLGRGNQPQHF. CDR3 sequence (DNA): TGTGCCAGCTCACTCGGACGGGGAAATCAGCCCCAGCATTTT.

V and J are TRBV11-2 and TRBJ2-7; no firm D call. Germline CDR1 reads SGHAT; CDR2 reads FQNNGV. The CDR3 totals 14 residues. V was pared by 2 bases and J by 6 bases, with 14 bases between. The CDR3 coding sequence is TGTGCCAGCAGCTTAAATCTAGGTGACGGCGAGCAGTACTTC. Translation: CASSLNLGDGEQYF.

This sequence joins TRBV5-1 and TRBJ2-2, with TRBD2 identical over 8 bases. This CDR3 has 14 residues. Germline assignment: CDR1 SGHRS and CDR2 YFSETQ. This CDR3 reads CASGSGGNTGELFF. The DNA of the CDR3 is TGCGCAAGCGGGAGCGGGGGGAACACCGGGGAGCTGTTTTTT.

CDR3 sequence (DNA): TGTGCCAGCAGCTTGTCCCCACAGGGGAATGAAAAACTGTTTTTT. This gives the protein CASSLSPQGNEKLFF. The chain carries TRBV5-4 and TRBJ1-4; 7 nucleotides line up with TRBD1. V was clipped by 1 base and J by 5 bases; unmatched bases: 5. Looked up from germline, CDR1 is SGHNT and CDR2 is YYREEE (reference sequence). CDR3 length: 15 residues.

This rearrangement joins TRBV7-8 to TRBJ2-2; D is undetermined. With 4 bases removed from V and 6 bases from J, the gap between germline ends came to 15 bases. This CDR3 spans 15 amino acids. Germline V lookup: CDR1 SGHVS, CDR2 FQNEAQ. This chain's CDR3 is CASSSNWAASGELFF. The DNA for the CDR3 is TGTGCCAGCAGCTCCAATTGGGCAGCCTCCGGGGAGCTGTTTTTT. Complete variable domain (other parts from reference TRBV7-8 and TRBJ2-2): GAGVSQSPRYKVAKRGQDVALRCDPISGHVSLFWYQQALGQGPEFLTYFQNEAQLDKSGLPSDRFFAERPEGSVSTLKIQRTQQEDSAVYLCASSSNWAASGELFFGEGSRLTVL.

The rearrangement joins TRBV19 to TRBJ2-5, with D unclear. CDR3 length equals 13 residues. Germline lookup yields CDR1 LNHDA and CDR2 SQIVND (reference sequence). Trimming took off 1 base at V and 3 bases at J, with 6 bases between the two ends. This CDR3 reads CASSIVHEETQYF. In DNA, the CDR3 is TGTGCCAGTAGTATAGTACATGAAGAGACCCAGTACTTC. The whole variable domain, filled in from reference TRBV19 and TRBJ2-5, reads DGGITQSPKYLFRKEGQNVTLSCEQNLNHDAMYWYRQDPGQGLRLIYYSQIVNDFQKGDIAEGYSVSREKKESFPLTVTSAQKNPTAFYLCASSIVHEETQYFGPGTRLLVL.

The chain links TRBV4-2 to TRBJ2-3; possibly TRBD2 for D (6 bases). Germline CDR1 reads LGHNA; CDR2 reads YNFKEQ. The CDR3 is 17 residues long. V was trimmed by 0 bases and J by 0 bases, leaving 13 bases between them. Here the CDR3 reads CASSQELASTSTDTQYF. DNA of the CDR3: TGTGCCAGCAGCCAAGAACTAGCAAGTACCAGCACAGATACGCAGTATTTT.

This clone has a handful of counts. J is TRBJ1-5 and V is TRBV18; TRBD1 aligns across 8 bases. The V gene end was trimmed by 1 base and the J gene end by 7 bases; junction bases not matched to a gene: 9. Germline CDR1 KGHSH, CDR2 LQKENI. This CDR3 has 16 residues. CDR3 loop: CASSPLKTGGGQPQHF. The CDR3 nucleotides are TGTGCCAGCTCACCACTGAAAACAGGGGGTGGACAGCCCCAGCATTTT.

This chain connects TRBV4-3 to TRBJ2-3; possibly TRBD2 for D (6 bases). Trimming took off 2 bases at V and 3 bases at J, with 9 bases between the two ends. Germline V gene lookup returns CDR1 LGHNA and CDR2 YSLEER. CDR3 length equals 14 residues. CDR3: CASSQRGRTDTQYF. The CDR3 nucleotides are TGCGCCAGCAGCCAACGGGGGAGGACAGATACGCAGTATTTT.

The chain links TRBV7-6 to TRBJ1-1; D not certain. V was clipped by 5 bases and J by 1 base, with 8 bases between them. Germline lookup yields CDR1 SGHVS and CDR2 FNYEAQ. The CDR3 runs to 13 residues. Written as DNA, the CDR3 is TGTGCCAGCAGCGCCTCAGGGAACACTGAAGCTTTCTTT. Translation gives CASSASGNTEAFF.

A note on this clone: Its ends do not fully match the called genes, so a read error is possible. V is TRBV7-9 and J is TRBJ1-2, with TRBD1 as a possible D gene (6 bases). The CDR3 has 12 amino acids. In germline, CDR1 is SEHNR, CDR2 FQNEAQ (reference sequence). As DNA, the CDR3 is TGTTCCAGCAGCTTTTCAGGGGATGGCTACACCTTC. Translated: CSSSFSGDGYTF.

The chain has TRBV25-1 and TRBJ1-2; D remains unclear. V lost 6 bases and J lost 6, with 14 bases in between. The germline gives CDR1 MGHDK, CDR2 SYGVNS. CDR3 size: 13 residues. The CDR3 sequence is CASSIRLLDGYTF. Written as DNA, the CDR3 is TGTGCCAGCAGCATTAGGTTACTAGATGGCTACACCTTC.

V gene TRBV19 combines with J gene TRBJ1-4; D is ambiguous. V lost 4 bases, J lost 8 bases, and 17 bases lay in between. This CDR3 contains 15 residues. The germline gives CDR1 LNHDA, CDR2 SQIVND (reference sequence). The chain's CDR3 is CASSTRYGGGEKLFF. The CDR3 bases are TGTGCCAGTAGTACGCGTTATGGAGGAGGAGAAAAACTGTTTTTT.

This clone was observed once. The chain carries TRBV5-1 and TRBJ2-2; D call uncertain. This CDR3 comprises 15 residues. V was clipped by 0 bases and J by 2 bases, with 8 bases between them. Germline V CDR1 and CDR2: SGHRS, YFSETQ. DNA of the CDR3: TGCGCCAGCAGCTTGGTGTCAATCAACACCGGGGAGCTGTTTTTT. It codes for CASSLVSINTGELFF. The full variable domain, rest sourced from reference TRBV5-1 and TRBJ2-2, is KAGVTQTPRYLIKTRGQQVTLSCSPISGHRSVSWYQQTPGQGLQFLFEYFSETQRNKGNFPGRFSGRQFSNSRSEMNVSTLELGDSALYLCASSLVSINTGELFFGEGSRLTVL.

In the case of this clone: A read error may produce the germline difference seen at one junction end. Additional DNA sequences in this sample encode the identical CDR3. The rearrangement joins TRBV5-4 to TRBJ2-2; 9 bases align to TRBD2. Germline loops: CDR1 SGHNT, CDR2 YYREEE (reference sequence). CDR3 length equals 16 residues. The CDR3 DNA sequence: TGTGCCAGCAGCTTGGCGGCTAGCGGGGTAACCGGGGAGCTGTTTTTC. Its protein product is CASSLAASGVTGELFF. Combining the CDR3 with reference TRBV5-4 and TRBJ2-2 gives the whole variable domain ETGVTQSPTHLIKTRGQQVTLRCSSQSGHNTVSWYQQALGQGPQFIFQYYREEENGRGNFPPRFSGLQFPNYSSELNVNALELDDSALYLCASSLAASGVTGELFFGEGSRLTVL.

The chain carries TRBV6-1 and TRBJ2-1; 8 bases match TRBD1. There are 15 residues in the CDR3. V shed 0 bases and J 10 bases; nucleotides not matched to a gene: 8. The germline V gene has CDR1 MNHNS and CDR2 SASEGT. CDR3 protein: CASSEAISTGEEQFF. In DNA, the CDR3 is TGTGCCAGCAGTGAAGCTATTTCGACAGGGGAGGAGCAGTTCTTC.

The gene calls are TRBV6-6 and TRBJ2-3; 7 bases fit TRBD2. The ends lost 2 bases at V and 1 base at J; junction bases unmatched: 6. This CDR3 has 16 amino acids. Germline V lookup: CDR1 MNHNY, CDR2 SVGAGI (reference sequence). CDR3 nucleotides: TGTGCCAGCAGTTACCCCCTAGCGGCGGGCACAGATACGCAGTATTTT. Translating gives CASSYPLAAGTDTQYF.

CDR3 residues: CASSQDRGFYEQYF. The CDR3 DNA reads TGTGCCAGCAGCCAAGACAGGGGTTTTTACGAGCAGTACTTC. V is TRBV7-9 and J is TRBJ2-7, with 8 nucleotides matching TRBD1. CDR3 size: 14 residues. V gave up 5 bases and J gave up 4 bases; unmatched junction bases: 7. Germline V gene data show CDR1 as SEHNR and CDR2 as FQNEAQ (reference sequence).

The CDR3 DNA reads TGTGCCAGCAGTGGCCCAGGACAGAATTTGGTCTACGAGCAGTACTTC. Its translation is CASSGPGQNLVYEQYF. The chain employs TRBV2 and TRBJ2-7; maybe TRBD1 (6 bases). This CDR3 contains 16 residues. Trimming took 4 bases from V and 3 from J, leaving 19 bases between them. CDR1 and CDR2 (germline): SNHLY, FYNNEI.

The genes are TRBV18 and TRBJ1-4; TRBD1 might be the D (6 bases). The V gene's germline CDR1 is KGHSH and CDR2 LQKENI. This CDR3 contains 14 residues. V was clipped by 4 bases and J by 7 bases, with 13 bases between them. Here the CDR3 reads CASSQGRGAEKLFF. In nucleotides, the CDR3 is TGTGCCAGCTCACAGGGTCGGGGGGCTGAAAAACTGTTTTTT.

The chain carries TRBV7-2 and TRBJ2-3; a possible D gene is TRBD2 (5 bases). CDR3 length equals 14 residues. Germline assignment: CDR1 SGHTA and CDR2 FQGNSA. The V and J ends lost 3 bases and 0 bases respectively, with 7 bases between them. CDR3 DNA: TGTGCCAGCAGCTTCGGGGTGAGCACAGATACGCAGTATTTT. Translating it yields CASSFGVSTDTQYF.

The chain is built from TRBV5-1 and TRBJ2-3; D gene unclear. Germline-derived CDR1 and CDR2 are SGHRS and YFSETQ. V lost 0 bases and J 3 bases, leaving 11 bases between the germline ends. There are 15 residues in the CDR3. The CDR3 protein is CASSLAIHRTDTQYF. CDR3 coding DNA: TGCGCCAGCAGCTTGGCCATTCACCGGACAGATACGCAGTATTTT.

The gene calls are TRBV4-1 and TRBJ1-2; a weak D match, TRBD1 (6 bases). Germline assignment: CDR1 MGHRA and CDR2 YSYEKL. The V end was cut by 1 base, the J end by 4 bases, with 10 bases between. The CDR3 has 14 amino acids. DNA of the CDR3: TGCGCCAGCAGCCAAGTGCTCAGGGGCTATGGCTACACCTTC. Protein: CASSQVLRGYGYTF.